The clone carrying this TCR beta chain appeared many times. The antigen is unknown. Per the germline V gene, CDR1 is KGHDR and CDR2 is SFDVKD. The V gene lost 9 bases and the J gene lost 6 bases, with 17 bases spanning the gap. This CDR3 contains 13 residues. Pregnancy or lactation, uncontrolled infections and other autoimmune diseases were grounds for excluding patients. The data derive from a study of Graves' ophthalmopathy and Graves' hyperthyroidism. TCR beta CDR3 amplification used RNA transcripts. After a first-round RT-PCR with HTBI primers, a second-round multiplex PCR was run. A single record per CDR3 protein comes from TCRdb applying MiXCR to the multiplex PCR reads. The table records 240,000 or so distinct CDR3 sequences, about 46% of them present only once. Whole-study results and caveats: The majority of expanded thyroid clonotypes above 0.001 frequency also occurred in blood.

The material sequenced was peripheral blood. The receptor was derived from an adult man with Graves' ophthalmopathy. The chain combines TRBV24-1 with TRBJ2-7; possible D gene TRBD1, 5 bases. CDR3: CATADSGPGEQYF. The CDR3 DNA is TGTGCCACCGCCGACAGTGGACCGGGCGAGCAGTACTTC.